These T cell receptor beta chains were read from a single sample in a study of regulatory T cells in long-lasting Graves disease. TCRdb ran MiXCR on the multiplex PCR reads and lists one entry per CDR3 protein. The sample carries approximately 460,000 distinct CDR3 sequences, about a sixth recorded once. This sample was shared with a second study, whose subject was T cells in Graves' hyperthyroidism and ophthalmopathy.

The sample here was peripheral blood mononuclear cells (PBMCs), taken at new diagnosis, from a patient treated with antithyroid drugs. Receptor source: a woman aged 25 to 39 with Graves disease. Both conserved end residues are part of each CDR3. Only some rows state a clone size, as once, few, many or a class for expanded clones.

>-|TRBV6-1
CASSIPGLDLNTQYF
>few|TRBV20-1
CSARDRHRTVNQPQHF
>-|TRBV6-1
CASSLLTGTAKETQYF
>many|TRBV11-2
CASSLVGQGHEQYF
>few|TRBV4-3
CASSQADSRQYF
>-|TRBV2
CASRGTKSTYEQYF
>-|TRBV6-2/TRBV6-3
CASSPPSGSQETQYF
>many|TRBV7-9
CASSSGASGFNEQFF
>many|TRBV18
CASSPPGVYGYTF
>few|TRBV15
CATSRGDSPDTQYF
>many|TRBV28
CATRQGHYEQYF
>-|TRBV6-8
CASRSPGQTYGYTF
>-|TRBV2
CASGWGTADNEQFF
>many|TRBV2
CASSEVATTGHEQYF
>-|TRBV27
CASSFRTGRVGYTF
>-|TRBV20-1
CSARKIRTDWSSYEQYF
>-|TRBV12-5
CASGSSGGQFF
>many|TRBV28
CASIGGRALNEQFF
>many|TRBV6-1
CAGGQTRGEKLFF
>-|TRBV2
CASSRTGFSGNTIYF
>many|TRBV3-1
CASSQQLAGHNEQFF
>-|TRBV29-1
CSVQTSYETQYF
>many|TRBV18
CASSPWASGSGDTGELFF
>many|TRBV6-2/TRBV6-3
CASSYKWAEQFF